The sequence of this T cell receptor (beta chain) was determined in a study of blood T cell repertoires in COVID-19. The overall study: Donors in the United States, Italy and Spain gave samples during acute or convalescent COVID-19.

This clone has just a few counts. Participant age was roughly 18 to 95 years, and participants resided in 20 to 30 US areas. Categorization into cohorts depended on clinical history that participants reported. Cohort 3 donors were reported recovered after two negative PCRs, clearance, or symptom resolution. TCRdb's table, derived via immunoSEQ multiplex PCR, lists solely in-frame clones and lacks some. The top ten clones hold approximately 0.99% of a sample with nearly 350,000 clones, about 88% of them seen once. V lost 4 bases to trimming and J lost 1 base; unmatched junction nucleotides: 3. The CDR3 consists of 14 residues.

This rearrangement joins TRBV23-1 to TRBJ2-5, with 7 positions matching TRBD1. TRBV23-1 is recorded as an ORF, its role being uncertain. The sequencing sample was made of PBMCs or T cells enriched from blood (not recorded which). The clonotype was recovered from a woman younger than 45 who had recovered from COVID-19. CDR3 coding DNA: TGCGCCAGCAGTCTTACAGGGGTCCAAGAGACCCAGTACTTC. Its translation: CASSLTGVQETQYF.